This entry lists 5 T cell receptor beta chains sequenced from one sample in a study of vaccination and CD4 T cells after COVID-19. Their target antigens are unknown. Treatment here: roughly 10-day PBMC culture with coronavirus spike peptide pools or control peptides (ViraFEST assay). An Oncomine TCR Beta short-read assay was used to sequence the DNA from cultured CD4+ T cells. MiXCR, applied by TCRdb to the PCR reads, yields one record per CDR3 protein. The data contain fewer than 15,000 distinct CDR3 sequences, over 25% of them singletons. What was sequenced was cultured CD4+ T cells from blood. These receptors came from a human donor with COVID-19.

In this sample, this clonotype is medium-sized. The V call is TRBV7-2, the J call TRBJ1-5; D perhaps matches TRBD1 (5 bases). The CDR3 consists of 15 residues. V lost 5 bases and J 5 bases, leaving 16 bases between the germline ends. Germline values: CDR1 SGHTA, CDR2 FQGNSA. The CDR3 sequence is CASSPPGGGDQPQHF. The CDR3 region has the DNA TGTGCCAGCAGCCCCCCGGGGGGGGGAGATCAGCCCCAGCATTTT. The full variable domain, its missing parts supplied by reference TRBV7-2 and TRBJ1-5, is GAGVSQSPSNKVTEKGKDVELRCDPISGHTALYWYRQSLGQGLEFLIYFQGNSAPDKSGLPSDRFSAERTGGSVSTLTIQRTQQEDSAVYLCASSPPGGGDQPQHFGDGTRLSIL.

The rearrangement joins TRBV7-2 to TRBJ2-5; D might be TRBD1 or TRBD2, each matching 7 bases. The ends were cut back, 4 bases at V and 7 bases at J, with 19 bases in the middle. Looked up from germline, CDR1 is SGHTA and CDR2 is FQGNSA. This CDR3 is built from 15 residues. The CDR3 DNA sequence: TGTGCCAGCAGCTCCTCAGGGGGGGGCCTAGGGACCCAGTACTTC. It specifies CASSSSGGGLGTQYF.

The CDR3 loop reads CASSKPVLLRAEKNTEAFF. CDR3 coding DNA: TGTGCCAGCAGCAAACCTGTCCTTCTTAGGGCGGAAAAGAACACTGAAGCTTTCTTT. The V and J genes are TRBV7-3 and TRBJ1-1; D ambiguous. Germline-derived CDR1 and CDR2 are SGHTA and FQGTGA. The V and J ends lost 5 bases and 1 base respectively, with 26 bases between them. This CDR3 is 19 amino acids long. Using reference TRBV7-3 and TRBJ1-1 for the parts outside the CDR3, the full variable domain is GAGVSQTPSNKVTEKGKYVELRCDPISGHTALYWYRQSLGQGPEFLIYFQGTGAADDSGLPNDRFFAVRPEGSVSTLKIQRTERGDSAVYLCASSKPVLLRAEKNTEAFFGQGTRLTVV.

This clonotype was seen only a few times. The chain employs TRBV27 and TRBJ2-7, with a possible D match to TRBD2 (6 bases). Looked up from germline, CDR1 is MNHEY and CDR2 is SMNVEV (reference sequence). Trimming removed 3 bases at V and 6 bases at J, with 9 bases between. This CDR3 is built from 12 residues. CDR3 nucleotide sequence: TGTGCCAGCAGTTTCCGGGGGAGCGAGCAGTACTTC. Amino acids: CASSFRGSEQYF.

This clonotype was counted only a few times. The CDR3 DNA reads TGTGCCAGTAACCCATGGCAGGGAGGACAGCCCCAGCATTTT. Its translation: CASNPWQGGQPQHF. V usage is TRBV19 and J usage is TRBJ1-5; D possibly corresponds to TRBD1 (5 bases). The CDR3 runs to 14 residues. Germline-derived CDR1 and CDR2 are LNHDA and SQIVND (reference sequence). V lost 7 bases, J lost 7 bases, and 17 bases lay in between.